The 9 T cell receptor beta chains below come from one sample, sequenced in a study of radiotherapy plus CTLA-4 blockade in lung cancer. Measured with immunoSEQ multiplex PCR; TCRdb has only the in-frame clones, and not every one. The sample holds roughly 100,000 clones, under 90% seen once. The sample consisted of peripheral blood, taken from a patient treated with radiotherapy plus ipilimumab. All receptors derive from a human donor with non-small cell lung cancer that progressed on radiotherapy plus ipilimumab. Some clones in this sample may be carry-over from other donors' samples.

The CDR3 coding sequence is TGCGCCAGCAGCCGCCGGGCCAAGAATTACGAGCAGTACTTC. This encodes CASSRRAKNYEQYF. V gene TRBV4-3 combines with J gene TRBJ2-7; unclear D gene. From germline, CDR1 is LGHNA and CDR2 YSLEER. The CDR3 totals 14 residues. V was clipped by 4 bases and J by 4 bases, with 14 bases between them.

The chain joins TRBV11-1 to TRBJ2-6; perhaps TRBD1 as D (6 bases). The V and J ends lost 4 bases and 1 base respectively, with 11 bases between them. The CDR3 has 16 amino acids. Germline-derived CDR1 and CDR2 are SGHAT and FQDESV (reference sequence). The CDR3 DNA sequence: TGTGCCAGCAGCTCCCTAGGGGGTTCTGGGGCCAACGTCCTGACTTTC. It specifies CASSSLGGSGANVLTF.

The V and J genes are TRBV9 and TRBJ2-7; 10 bases agree with TRBD2. The germline V gene has CDR1 SGDLS and CDR2 YYNGEE. CDR3 size: 15 residues. The trim removed 0 bases at V and 5 bases at J, leaving 5 bases unmatched. The CDR3 bases are TGTGCCAGCAGCGTAGGAATAGCGGGGGGCGACGAGCAGTACTTC. As protein: CASSVGIAGGDEQYF.

The CDR3 region is CASSVPVCSDQPQHF. In DNA, the CDR3 is TGTGCCAGCAGCGTCCCCGTGTGCAGCGATCAGCCCCAGCATTTT. The chain recombines TRBV9 with TRBJ1-5; D is ambiguous. The ends were cut back, 2 bases at V and 5 bases at J, with 14 bases in the middle. Per the germline V gene, CDR1 is SGDLS and CDR2 is YYNGEE. The CDR3 contains 15 residues. Together with reference TRBV9 and TRBJ1-5, the CDR3 gives the full variable domain: DSGVTQTPKHLITATGQRVTLRCSPRSGDLSVYWYQQSLDQGLQFLIQYYNGEERAKGNILERFSAQQFPDLHSELNLSSLELGDSALYFCASSVPVCSDQPQHFGDGTRLSIL.

The V and J genes are TRBV7-3 and TRBJ2-5; D ambiguous. The J call may be incorrect, as the DNA end agrees better with TRBJ2-7. Germline V lookup: CDR1 SGHTA, CDR2 FQGTGA. The CDR3 spans 13 residues. In DNA form, the CDR3 reads TGTGCCAGCAGCTTTCAAGGAAACCACGAGCAGTACTTC. It yields the protein CASSFQGNHEQYF.

The genes are TRBV7-2 and TRBJ1-5; 7 bases agree with TRBD1. The CDR3 contains 16 residues. Germline V gene lookup returns CDR1 SGHTA and CDR2 FQGNSA. J was trimmed by 0 bases and V by 5 bases; bases with no gene match: 7. The DNA for the CDR3 is TGTGCCAGCAGCCCTACCTACAGGGGTAGCAATCAGCCCCAGCATTTT. Protein sequence: CASSPTYRGSNQPQHF.

The chain has TRBV11-2 and TRBJ2-1, with TRBD1 identical over 10 bases. J was trimmed by 4 bases and V by 5 bases; bases with no gene match: 8. The germline gives CDR1 SGHAT, CDR2 FQNNGV. The CDR3 sequence is 16 residues long. The CDR3 sequence is CASSTLPGQGYNEQFF. CDR3 DNA sequence: TGTGCCAGCAGCACCCTTCCGGGACAGGGGTACAATGAGCAGTTCTTC.

Concerning this clone itself: One junction end does not reproduce the germline sequence, and a read error may be involved. The gene calls are TRBV2 and TRBJ2-7; TRBD1 might be the D (5 bases). CDR1 SNHLY and CDR2 FYNNEI come from the germline V gene. This CDR3 spans 15 amino acids. DNA of the CDR3: TGTGCCAGCATTGAAGGGTCAGGGAATGGGCGCGAGCAGTACTTC. Amino acid sequence: CASIEGSGNGREQYF. Looking up the rest from reference TRBV2 and TRBJ2-7 gives the full variable domain: EPEVTQTPSHQVTQMGQEVILRCVPISNHLYFYWYRQILGQKVEFLVSFYNNEISEKSEIFDDQFSVERPDGSNFTLKIRSTKLEDSAMYFCASIEGSGNGREQYFGPGTRLTVT.

J is TRBJ2-1 and V is TRBV6-1, with TRBD2 matching over 7 bases. Germline CDR1 and CDR2: MNHNS and SASEGT. The ends lost 4 bases at V and 4 bases at J; junction bases unmatched: 7. This CDR3 comprises 15 residues. The CDR3 nucleotides read TGTGCCAGCAGTGCTTTAGGCGGGGGTTACAATGAGCAGTTCTTC. Amino acid sequence: CASSALGGGYNEQFF.